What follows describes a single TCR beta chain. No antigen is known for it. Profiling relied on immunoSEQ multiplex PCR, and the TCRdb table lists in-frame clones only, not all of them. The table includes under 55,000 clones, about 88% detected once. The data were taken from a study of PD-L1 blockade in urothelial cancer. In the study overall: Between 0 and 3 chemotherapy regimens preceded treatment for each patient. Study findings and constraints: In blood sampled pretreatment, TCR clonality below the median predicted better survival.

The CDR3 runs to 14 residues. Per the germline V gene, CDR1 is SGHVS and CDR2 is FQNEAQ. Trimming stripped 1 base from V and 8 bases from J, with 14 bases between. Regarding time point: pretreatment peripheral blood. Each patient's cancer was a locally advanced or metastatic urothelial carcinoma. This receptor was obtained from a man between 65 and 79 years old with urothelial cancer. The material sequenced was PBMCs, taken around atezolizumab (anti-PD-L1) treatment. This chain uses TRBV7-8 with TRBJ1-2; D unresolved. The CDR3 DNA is TGTGCCAGCAGCTTAGTTGCGGGGATTGGCGGCTACACCTTC. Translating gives CASSLVAGIGGYTF.